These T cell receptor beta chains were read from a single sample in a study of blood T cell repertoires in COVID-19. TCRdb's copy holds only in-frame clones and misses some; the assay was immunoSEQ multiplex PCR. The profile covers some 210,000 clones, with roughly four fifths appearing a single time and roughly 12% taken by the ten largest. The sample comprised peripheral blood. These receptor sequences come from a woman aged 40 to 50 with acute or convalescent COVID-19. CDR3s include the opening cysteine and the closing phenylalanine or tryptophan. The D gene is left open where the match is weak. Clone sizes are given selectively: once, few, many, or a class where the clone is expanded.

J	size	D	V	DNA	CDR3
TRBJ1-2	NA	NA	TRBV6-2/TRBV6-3	TGTGCCAGCAGTTACGGGGAGGTCTATGGCTACACCTTC	CASSYGEVYGYTF
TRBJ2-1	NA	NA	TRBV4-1	TGCGCCAGCAGCCAAGATCCAGCGGTCTACAATGAGCAGTTCTTC	CASSQDPAVYNEQFF
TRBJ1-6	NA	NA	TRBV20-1	TGCAGTGCTAGTCAGGGGTTGGGAGATGGATCACCCCTCCACTTT	CSASQGLGDGSPLHF
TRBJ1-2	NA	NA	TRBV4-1	TGCGCCAGCAGCCCGGACAGATCCTATGGCTACACCTTC	CASSPDRSYGYTF
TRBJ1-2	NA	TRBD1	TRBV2	TGTGCCAGCAGTGCGGGACAGGGCGGGGGCTACACCTTC	CASSAGQGGGYTF
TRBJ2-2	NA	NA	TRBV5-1	TGCGCCAGCAGCTTCCTAGGGGGGGCCGGGGAGCTGTTTTTT	CASSFLGGAGELFF
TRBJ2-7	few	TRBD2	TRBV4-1	TGCGCCAGCAGCCAAGCTCCCGGGACTAGCGACTACGAGCAGTACTTC	CASSQAPGTSDYEQYF
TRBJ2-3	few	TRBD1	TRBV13	TGTGCCAGCAGCCTTAGACAGGGTGGGACAGATACGCAGTATTTT	CASSLRQGGTDTQYF
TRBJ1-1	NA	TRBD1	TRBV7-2	TGTGCCAGCAGCCCCACAGGGGGCGTTGAGAGGGGCACTGAAGCTTTCTTT	CASSPTGGVERGTEAFF
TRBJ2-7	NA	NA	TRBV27	TGTGCCAGCAGTGCATCACAGGGCCTTATTCCCTACGAGCAGTACTTC	CASSASQGLIPYEQYF
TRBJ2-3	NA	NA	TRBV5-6	TGTGCCAGCAGCTTGAAACAGGGTAGGAGCACAGATACGCAGTATTTT	CASSLKQGRSTDTQYF
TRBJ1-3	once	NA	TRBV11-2	TGTGCCAGCAGCTTTCGTGGGGGCGCCTCTGGAAACACCATATATTTT	CASSFRGGASGNTIYF
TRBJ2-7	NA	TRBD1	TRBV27	TGTGCCAGCGGCCCGACAGGGAAACTCTACGAGCAGTACTTC	CASGPTGKLYEQYF
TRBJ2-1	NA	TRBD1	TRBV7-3	TGTGCCAGCAGCTTACGAGAGGGACAGGGAGTCAGTGAGCAGTTCTTC	CASSLREGQGVSEQFF
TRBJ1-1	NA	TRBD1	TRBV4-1	TGCGCCAGCAGCCTCCGGCTACAGGGGCTGAACACTGAAGCTTTCTTT	CASSLRLQGLNTEAFF
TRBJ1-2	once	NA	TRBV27	TGTGCCAGCAGTCCCCCTTGGCAGGGTAAAATCTATGGCTACACCTTC	CASSPPWQGKIYGYTF
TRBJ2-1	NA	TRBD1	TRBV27	TGTGCCAGCAGCCCCGTCAGGGGGTACATCTACAATGAGCAGTTCTTC	CASSPVRGYIYNEQFF
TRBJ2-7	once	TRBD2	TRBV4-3	TGCGCCAGCAGCCAATTTGGGACTAGCGGTTACGAGCAGTACTTC	CASSQFGTSGYEQYF
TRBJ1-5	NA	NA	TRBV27	TGTGCCAGCAGTCGGGGGGCGGGGGTGGAGGATCAGCCCCAGCATTTT	CASSRGAGVEDQPQHF
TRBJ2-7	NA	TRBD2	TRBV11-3	TGTGCCAGCAGCTCGGGGACTAGCGGGCCCTACGAGCAGTACTTC	CASSSGTSGPYEQYF
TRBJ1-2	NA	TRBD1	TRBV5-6	TGTGCCAGCAGCTTGGACAGGGGATTTTATGGCTACACCTTC	CASSLDRGFYGYTF
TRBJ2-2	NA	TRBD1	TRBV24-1	TGTGCCACCAGTGAGGGGACAGGGGGATGGACCGGGGAGCTGTTTTTT	CATSEGTGGWTGELFF
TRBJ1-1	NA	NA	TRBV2	TGTGCCAGCAGAGTACAGGGCAACACTGAAGCTTTCTTT	CASRVQGNTEAFF
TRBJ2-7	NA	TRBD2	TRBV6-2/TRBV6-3	TGTGCCAGCAGTTACTCGAGCGGTCTAGCGGAAATCTACGAGCAGTACTTC	CASSYSSGLAEIYEQYF
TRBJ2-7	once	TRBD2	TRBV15	TGTGCCACCAGCAGACCCACGCGGGGGTACGAGCAGTACTTC	CATSRPTRGYEQYF
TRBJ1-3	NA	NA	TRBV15	TGTGCCACCAGCACATCAGGGCGTGGAAACACCATATATTTT	CATSTSGRGNTIYF
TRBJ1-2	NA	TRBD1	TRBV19	TGTGCCAGTAGTAGGGACAGGGATCGCTATGGCTACACCTTC	CASSRDRDRYGYTF
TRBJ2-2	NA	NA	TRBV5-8	TGTGCCAGCAGCTGGGGACAACTCACCGGGGAGCTGTTTTTT	CASSWGQLTGELFF
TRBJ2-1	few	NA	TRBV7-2	TGTGCCAGCAGCTTTTACGCGGATGAGCAGTTCTTC	CASSFYADEQFF
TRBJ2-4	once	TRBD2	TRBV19	TGTGCCAGTACCCCGTCCGGGGGAGGGATTCCCAAAAACATTCAGTACTTC	CASTPSGGGIPKNIQYF
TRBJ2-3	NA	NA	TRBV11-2	TGTGCCAGCAGCTCGACTAGGCTAGCCGACAGCACAGATACGCAGTATTTT	CASSSTRLADSTDTQYF
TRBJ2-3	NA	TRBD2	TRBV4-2	TGTGCCAGCAGCCAAGAGGTAGCGGGGCTCACAGATACGCAGTATTTT	CASSQEVAGLTDTQYF
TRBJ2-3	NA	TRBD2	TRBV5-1	TGCGCCAGCAGCTGGGGCCCTTCACGAGCGGGGGGGCTTGTCACAGATACGCAGTATTTT	CASSWGPSRAGGLVTDTQYF
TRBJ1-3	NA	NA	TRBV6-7	TGTGCCAGCAGTTACTGGCACTCTGGAAACACCATATATTTT	CASSYWHSGNTIYF
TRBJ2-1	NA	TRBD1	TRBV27	TGTGCCAGCAGTCTCTACCGGGACAGGGTGGACAATGAGCAGTTCTTC	CASSLYRDRVDNEQFF
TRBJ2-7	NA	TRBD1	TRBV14	TGTGCCAGCAGCCAGATAGGGACAGGGTCTATCGAGCAGTACTTC	CASSQIGTGSIEQYF
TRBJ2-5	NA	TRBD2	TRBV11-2	TGTGCCAGCAGCTTCCGCCCCCCGGGACTAGGAGATCGCCAGGAGACCCAGTACTTC	CASSFRPPGLGDRQETQYF
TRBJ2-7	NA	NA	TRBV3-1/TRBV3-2	TGTGCCAGCAGCCCCGGACCTACCACAGGGATCTACGAGCAGTACTTC	CASSPGPTTGIYEQYF
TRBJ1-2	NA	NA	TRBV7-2	TGTGCCAGCAGCTTACTTGCAGGGCTCATCCGCTACACCTTC	CASSLLAGLIRYTF
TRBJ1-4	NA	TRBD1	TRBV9	TGTGCCAGCAGCAGGACAGGGATTAATGAAAAACTGTTTTTT	CASSRTGINEKLFF
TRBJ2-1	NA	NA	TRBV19	TGTGCCAGTAGTATGGTCGGTAAAGGGCGGGACAATGAGCAGTTCTTC	CASSMVGKGRDNEQFF
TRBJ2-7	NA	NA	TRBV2	TGTGCCAGCTCCAGACAGTACTACGAGCAGTACTTC	CASSRQYYEQYF
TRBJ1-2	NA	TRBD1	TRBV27	TGTGCCAGCAGTTTTCCCCCGGGACAGGATCTAGGTAGGGACGGCTACACCTTC	CASSFPPGQDLGRDGYTF
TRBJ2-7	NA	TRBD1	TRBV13	TGTGCCAGCAGCCTCAAAGGACAGGGGGCATACGAGCAGTACTTC	CASSLKGQGAYEQYF
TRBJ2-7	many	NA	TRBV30	TGTGCCTGGAGTGCGGGGATCGGCTCCTACGAGCAGTACTTC	CAWSAGIGSYEQYF
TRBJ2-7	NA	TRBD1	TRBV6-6	TGTGCCAGCCGGGACAGCAGCCTCTACGAGCAGTACTTC	CASRDSSLYEQYF
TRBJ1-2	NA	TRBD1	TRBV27	TGTGCCAGCAGCCGCGGGACAGGGAACAACTATGGCTACACCTTC	CASSRGTGNNYGYTF
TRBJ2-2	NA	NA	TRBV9	TGTGCCAGCACCTCTGAGGCAGGGTATGACGGGGAGCTGTTTTTT	CASTSEAGYDGELFF
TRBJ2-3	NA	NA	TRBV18	TGTGCCAGCTCACCAGCGAGGACAGCCACAGATACGCAGTATTTT	CASSPARTATDTQYF
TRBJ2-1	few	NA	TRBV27	TGTGCCAGCAGCGACAGCTTCAATGAGCAGTTCTTC	CASSDSFNEQFF
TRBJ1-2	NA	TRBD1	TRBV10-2	TGCGCCAGCAGCCAGGCGGGACAGGGATTTGGCTACACCTTC	CASSQAGQGFGYTF
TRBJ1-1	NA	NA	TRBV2	TGTGCCAGCAGTGCAAGCTCGACAGCGAACACTGAAGCTTTCTTT	CASSASSTANTEAFF